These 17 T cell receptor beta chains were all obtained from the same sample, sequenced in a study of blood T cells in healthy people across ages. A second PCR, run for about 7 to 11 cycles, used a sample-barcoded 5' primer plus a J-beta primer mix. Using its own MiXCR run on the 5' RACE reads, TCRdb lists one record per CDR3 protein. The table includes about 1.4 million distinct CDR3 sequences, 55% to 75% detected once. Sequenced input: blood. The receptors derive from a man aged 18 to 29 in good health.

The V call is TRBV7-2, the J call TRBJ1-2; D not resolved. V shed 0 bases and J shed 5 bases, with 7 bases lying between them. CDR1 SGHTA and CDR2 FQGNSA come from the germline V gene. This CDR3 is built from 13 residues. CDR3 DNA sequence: TGTGCCAGCAGCTTAGCGGATCGATATGGCTACACCTTC. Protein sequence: CASSLADRYGYTF.

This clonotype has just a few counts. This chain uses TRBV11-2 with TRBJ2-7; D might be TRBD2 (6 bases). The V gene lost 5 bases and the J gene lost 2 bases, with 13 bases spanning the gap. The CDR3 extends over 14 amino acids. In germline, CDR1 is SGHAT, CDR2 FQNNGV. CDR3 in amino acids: CASSQTSGTYEQYF. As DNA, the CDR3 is TGTGCCAGCAGCCAGACTAGTGGTACCTACGAGCAGTACTTC.

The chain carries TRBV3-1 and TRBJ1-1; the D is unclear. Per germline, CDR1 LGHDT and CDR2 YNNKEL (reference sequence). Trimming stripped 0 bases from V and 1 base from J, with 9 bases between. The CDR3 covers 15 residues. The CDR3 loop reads CASSQETAGNTEAFF. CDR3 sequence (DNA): TGTGCCAGCAGCCAAGAAACGGCCGGGAACACTGAAGCTTTCTTT.

CDR3 sequence reads: CASSEDQREWWADTQYF. Here the CDR3 DNA reads TGTGCCAGCAGTGAAGATCAGCGGGAGTGGTGGGCAGATACGCAGTATTTT. The V and J genes are TRBV6-1 and TRBJ2-3; 8 nucleotides align to TRBD2. Germline CDR1 reads MNHNS; CDR2 reads SASEGT. The CDR3 is made up of 17 amino acids. V lost 1 base to trimming and J lost 4 bases; unmatched junction nucleotides: 10.

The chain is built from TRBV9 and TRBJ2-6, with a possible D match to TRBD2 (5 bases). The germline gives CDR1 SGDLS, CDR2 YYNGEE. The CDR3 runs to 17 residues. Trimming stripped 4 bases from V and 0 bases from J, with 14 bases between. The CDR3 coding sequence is TGTGCCAGCAGCCCATACCGGGGTACCTCTGGGGCCAACGTCCTGACTTTC. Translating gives CASSPYRGTSGANVLTF.

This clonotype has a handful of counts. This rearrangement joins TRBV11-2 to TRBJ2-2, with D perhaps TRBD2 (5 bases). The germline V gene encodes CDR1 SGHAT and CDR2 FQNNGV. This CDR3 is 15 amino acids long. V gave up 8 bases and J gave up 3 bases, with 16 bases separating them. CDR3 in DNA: TGTGCCAGCTGCCCTGGAGGAAGTTACACCGGGGAGCTGTTTTTT. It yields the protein CASCPGGSYTGELFF.

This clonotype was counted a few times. CDR3 bases: TGCAGCGTCGCCGGACAGACCACAGATACGCAGTATTTT. This gives the protein CSVAGQTTDTQYF. This rearrangement joins TRBV29-1 to TRBJ2-3; D is possibly TRBD1 (6 bases). This CDR3 has 13 amino acids. V lost 6 bases, J lost 2 bases, and 12 bases lay in between. Germline lookup yields CDR1 SQVTM and CDR2 ANQGSEA.

CDR3 sequence (DNA): TGCGCCAGCAGCCACAGGACAGGGGATAACACTGAAGCTTTCTTT. Amino acids: CASSHRTGDNTEAFF. The J gene is TRBJ1-1, the V gene TRBV4-1, with 9 bases identical to TRBD1. This CDR3 is built from 15 residues. The J segment lost 2 bases and the V segment lost 3 bases, leaving 4 bases of the junction unmatched. Germline V CDR1 and CDR2: MGHRA, YSYEKL.

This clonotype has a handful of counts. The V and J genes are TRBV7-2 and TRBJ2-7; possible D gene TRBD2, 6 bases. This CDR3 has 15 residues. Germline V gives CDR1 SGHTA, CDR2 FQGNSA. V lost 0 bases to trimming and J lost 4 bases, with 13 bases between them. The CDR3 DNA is TGTGCCAGCAGCTTAGCGCCCGCGGCGGGGTACGAGCAGTACTTC. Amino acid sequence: CASSLAPAAGYEQYF.

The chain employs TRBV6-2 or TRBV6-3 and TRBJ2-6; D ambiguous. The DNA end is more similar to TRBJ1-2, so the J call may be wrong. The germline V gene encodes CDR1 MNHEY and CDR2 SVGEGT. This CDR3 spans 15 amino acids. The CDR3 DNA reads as TGTGCCAGCAGTAGAGATGGGAGAACCTACTATGGCTACACCTTC. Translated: CASSRDGRTYYGYTF.

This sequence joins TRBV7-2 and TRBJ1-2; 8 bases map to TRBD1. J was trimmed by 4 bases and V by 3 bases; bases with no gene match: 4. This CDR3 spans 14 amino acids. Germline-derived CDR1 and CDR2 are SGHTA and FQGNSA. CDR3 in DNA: TGTGCCAGCAGCTTCCGGGACAGGCTCTATGGCTACACCTTC. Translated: CASSFRDRLYGYTF.

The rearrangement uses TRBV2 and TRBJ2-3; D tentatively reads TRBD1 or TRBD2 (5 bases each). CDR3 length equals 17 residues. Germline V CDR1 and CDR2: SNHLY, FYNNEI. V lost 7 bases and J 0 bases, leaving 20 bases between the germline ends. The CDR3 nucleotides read TGTGCCAGCATTGTTCCAATGGGACGACAAAGCACAGATACGCAGTATTTT. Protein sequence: CASIVPMGRQSTDTQYF. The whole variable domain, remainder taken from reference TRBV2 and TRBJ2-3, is EPEVTQTPSHQVTQMGQEVILRCVPISNHLYFYWYRQILGQKVEFLVSFYNNEISEKSEIFDDQFSVERPDGSNFTLKIRSTKLEDSAMYFCASIVPMGRQSTDTQYFGPGTRLTVL.

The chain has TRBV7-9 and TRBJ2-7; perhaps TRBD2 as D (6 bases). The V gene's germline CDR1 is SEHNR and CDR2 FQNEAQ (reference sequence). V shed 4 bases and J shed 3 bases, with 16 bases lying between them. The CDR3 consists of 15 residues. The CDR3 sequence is CASSSWTGEIYEQYF. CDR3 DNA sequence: TGTGCCAGCAGCTCTTGGACGGGAGAAATCTACGAGCAGTACTTC.

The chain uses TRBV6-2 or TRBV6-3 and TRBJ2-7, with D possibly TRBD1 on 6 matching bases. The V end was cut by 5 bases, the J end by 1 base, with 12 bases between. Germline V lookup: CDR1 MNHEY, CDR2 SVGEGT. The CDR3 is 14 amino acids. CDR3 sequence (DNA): TGTGCCAGCAGTATTAGGACAGCTTCCTACGAGCAGTACTTC. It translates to CASSIRTASYEQYF.

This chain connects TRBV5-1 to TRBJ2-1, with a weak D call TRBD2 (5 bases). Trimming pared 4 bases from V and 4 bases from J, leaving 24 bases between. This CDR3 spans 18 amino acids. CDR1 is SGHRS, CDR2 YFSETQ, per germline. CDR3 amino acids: CASSQDWVRASSYNEQFF. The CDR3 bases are TGCGCCAGCAGCCAGGACTGGGTACGTGCGAGCTCTTACAATGAGCAGTTCTTC.

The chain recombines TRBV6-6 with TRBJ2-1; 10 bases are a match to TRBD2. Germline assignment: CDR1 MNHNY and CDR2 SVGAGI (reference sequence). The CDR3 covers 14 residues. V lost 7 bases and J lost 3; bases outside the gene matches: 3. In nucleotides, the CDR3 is TGTGCCAGCAATCCTAGCGGGAGCTACAATGAGCAGTTCTTC. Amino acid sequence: CASNPSGSYNEQFF.

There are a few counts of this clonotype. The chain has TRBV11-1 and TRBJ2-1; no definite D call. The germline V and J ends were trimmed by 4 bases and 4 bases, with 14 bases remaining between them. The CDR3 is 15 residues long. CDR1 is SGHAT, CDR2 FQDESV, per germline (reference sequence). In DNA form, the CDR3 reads TGTGCCAGCAGCTCCCTCCCCTCGAGGTACAATGAGCAGTTCTTC. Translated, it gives CASSSLPSRYNEQFF.